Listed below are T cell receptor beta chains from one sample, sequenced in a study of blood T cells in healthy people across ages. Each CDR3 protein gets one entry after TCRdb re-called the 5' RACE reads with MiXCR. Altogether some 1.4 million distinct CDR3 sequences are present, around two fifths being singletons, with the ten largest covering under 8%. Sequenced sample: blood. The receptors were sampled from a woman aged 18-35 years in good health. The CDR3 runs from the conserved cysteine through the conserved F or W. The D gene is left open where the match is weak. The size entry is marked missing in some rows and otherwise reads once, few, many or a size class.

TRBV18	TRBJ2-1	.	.	CASSPARGDLGEQFF	TGTGCCAGCTCACCTGCCAGGGGGGATCTGGGTGAGCAGTTCTTC
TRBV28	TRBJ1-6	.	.	CACSLGHSPLHF	TGTGCCTGCAGTTTGGGCCATTCACCCCTCCACTTT
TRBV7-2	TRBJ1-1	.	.	CASSNTYMNSEAFF	TGTGCCAGCAGCAACACATACATGAACTCTGAAGCTTTCTTT
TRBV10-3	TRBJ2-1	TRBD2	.	CAISGSTSGTYNEQFF	TGTGCCATCAGTGGGTCGACTAGCGGTACCTACAATGAGCAGTTCTTC
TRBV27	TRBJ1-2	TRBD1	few	CASSLGQRSGYTF	TGTGCCAGCAGTTTGGGACAGCGCTCTGGCTACACCTTC
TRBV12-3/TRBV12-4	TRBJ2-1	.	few	CASSFLTPSLSSRAYNEQFF	TGTGCCAGCAGTTTCCTTACCCCCTCACTTTCTAGCAGGGCCTACAATGAGCAGTTCTTC
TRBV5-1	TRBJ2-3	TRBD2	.	CASSLAPGTSGSTDTQYF	TGCGCCAGCAGCCTCGCGCCCGGGACTAGCGGGAGCACAGATACGCAGTATTTT
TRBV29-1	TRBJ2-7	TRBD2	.	CSAGRGGTYNEQYF	TGCAGCGCCGGGAGGGGAGGGACCTACAATGAGCAGTACTTC
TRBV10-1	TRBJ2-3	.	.	CASGRTADTQYF	TGCGCCAGCGGAAGGACAGCAGATACGCAGTATTTT
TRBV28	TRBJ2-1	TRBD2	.	CAGHNGGAGNEQFF	TGTGCCGGCCATAACGGGGGGGCCGGGAATGAGCAGTTCTTC
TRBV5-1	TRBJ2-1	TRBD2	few	CASSLGGRDFHEQFF	TGCGCCAGCAGCTTGGGCGGGAGAGATTTCCATGAGCAGTTCTTC
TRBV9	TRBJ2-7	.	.	CASSVGGPTYEQYF	TGTGCCAGCAGCGTAGGGGGACCCACCTACGAGCAGTACTTC
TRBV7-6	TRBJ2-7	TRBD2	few	CASSPGLAQGSYEQYF	TGTGCCAGCAGCCCCGGACTAGCTCAGGGGTCCTACGAGCAGTACTTC
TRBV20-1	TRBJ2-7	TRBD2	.	CSARDLGASGRSSYEQYF	TGCAGTGCTAGAGATCTCGGGGCTAGCGGGAGGTCATCCTACGAGCAGTACTTC
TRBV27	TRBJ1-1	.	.	CASSPGGGTEAIF	TGTGCCAGCAGTCCCGGGGGGGGCACTGAAGCTATCTTT